This T cell receptor beta chain was documented in a study of beta chain features in type 1 diabetes. Whole-study context: What patients shared with healthy donors was a similar profile of age, gender and cell yields.

This clone was seen only a few times. Expressed TCRB transcripts got sequenced, as all isolated RNA was reverse transcribed. Here immunoSEQ multiplex PCR was the method, and the copy in TCRdb shows in-frame clones only, minus some. Of 220,000 or so clones in the sample, roughly two thirds are singletons; the top ten hold approximately 0.053%. This CDR3 contains 11 residues. Trimming removed 3 bases at V and 4 bases at J, with 6 bases between. Germline V gene data show CDR1 as GTSNPN and CDR2 as SVGIG (reference sequence). The source is a man in his thirties or forties in good health. Sequencing was carried out using naive CD4+ T cells from blood. The chain uses TRBV30 and TRBJ2-5; D ambiguous. CDR3 in amino acids: CAWRWVETQYF. CDR3 nucleotides: TGTGCCTGGAGATGGGTAGAGACCCAGTACTTC.